This is a list of T cell receptor beta chains from one sample in a study of blood T cell repertoires in COVID-19. Some clones are missing from TCRdb's copy, which holds only in-frame ones; the method was immunoSEQ multiplex PCR. The sample records 400,000 to 550,000 clones, nearly 90% being singletons. Sequenced sample: PBMCs or T cells enriched from blood (not recorded which). Every receptor here comes from a woman between 18 and 29 years old with acute COVID-19. Both conserved end residues are part of each CDR3. Each record gives: V gene, D gene, clone size, J gene, CDR3 DNA, CDR3 protein. D genes are given only for firm matches. Clone size is stated in some rows and not others, as once, few, many or a class when expanded.

TRBV19	TRBD1	.	TRBJ1-2	TGTGCCAGTAGACCGGGACAGGGGATCTATGGCTACACCTTC	CASRPGQGIYGYTF
TRBV6-5	TRBD1	.	TRBJ2-7	TGTGCCAGCACGACAGGGCCTACATTTTCCTACGAGCAGTACTTC	CASTTGPTFSYEQYF
TRBV5-4	TRBD1	.	TRBJ1-2	TGTGCCAGCAGCTCGACCGGGACAGGAAACTATGGCTACACCTTC	CASSSTGTGNYGYTF
TRBV5-1	TRBD1	.	TRBJ1-6	TGCGCCAGCAGCCGGACAGGGGGCACCAATTCACCCCTCCACTTT	CASSRTGGTNSPLHF
TRBV7-6	TRBD2	.	TRBJ2-2	TGTGCCAGCAGCATCCCCACCGGGAGGGGAACCGGGGAGCTGTTTTTT	CASSIPTGRGTGELFF
TRBV7-6	.	.	TRBJ2-1	TGTGCCAGCAGCCCGCTGCAGTGGTCCTACAATGAGCAGTTCTTC	CASSPLQWSYNEQFF
TRBV6-5	.	.	TRBJ1-4	TGTGCCAGCAGTCCGGACATGACTGAAAAACTGTTTTTT	CASSPDMTEKLFF
TRBV3-1/TRBV3-2	.	.	TRBJ2-2	TGTGCCAGCAGCCACGAAGAGAGCACCGGGGAGCTGTTTTTT	CASSHEESTGELFF
TRBV9	.	many	TRBJ2-2	TGTGCCAGCAGCGTACCCGGGAACACCGGGGAGCTGTTTTTT	CASSVPGNTGELFF
TRBV19	.	.	TRBJ2-2	TGTGCCAGTAGTCCCAGGACAGCTTTTGTTGCCGGGGAGCTGTTTTTT	CASSPRTAFVAGELFF
TRBV4-1	TRBD1	.	TRBJ2-2	TGCGCCAGCAGTCCCGCCGGGACAGGGTATACCGGGGAGCTGTTTTTT	CASSPAGTGYTGELFF
TRBV6-6	TRBD1	.	TRBJ2-7	TGTGCCAGCAGCTGGACAGGTAGAGGGTACGAGCAGTACTTC	CASSWTGRGYEQYF
TRBV18	TRBD1	.	TRBJ1-2	TGTGCCAGCTCACCACCGGGACAGGGCCATGGCTACACCTTC	CASSPPGQGHGYTF
TRBV27	TRBD1	.	TRBJ2-7	TGTGCCAGCAGTCCTAGGGACAGGTCCTACGAGCAGTACTTC	CASSPRDRSYEQYF
TRBV5-1	.	.	TRBJ1-1	TGCGCCAGCAGCTTGGACAGTTTGAACACTGAAGCTTTCTTT	CASSLDSLNTEAFF
TRBV11-2	TRBD1	.	TRBJ1-1	TGTGCCAGCAGCTCTCTAACAGGGGGCGCCGATACTGAAGCTTTCTTT	CASSSLTGGADTEAFF
TRBV12-3/TRBV12-4	TRBD1	once	TRBJ1-2	TGTGCCAGCAGGGGACAGGGTTATGGCTACACCTTC	CASRGQGYGYTF
TRBV28	.	.	TRBJ2-3	TGTGCCAGCAGTTTGAGTGGTTCTAGCACAGATACGCAGTATTTT	CASSLSGSSTDTQYF
TRBV27	.	.	TRBJ2-1	TGTGCCAGCAGCAACGGTGGTGAGCAGTTCTTC	CASSNGGEQFF
TRBV14	.	.	TRBJ2-1	TGTGCCAGCAGCCGGGCAGTGGCATCCTCCAATGAGCAGTTCTTC	CASSRAVASSNEQFF
TRBV11-2	TRBD1	.	TRBJ2-1	TGTGCCAGCAGCCTGCGGACGACAGGGGGCTTCTACAATGAGCAGTTCTTC	CASSLRTTGGFYNEQFF
TRBV5-6	.	.	TRBJ2-7	TGTGCCAGCAGCTTGGCCGGGGGCGAGCAGTACTTC	CASSLAGGEQYF
TRBV24-1	TRBD2	.	TRBJ2-1	TGTGCCACCAGTGATTTAGGGACTAGCGGGAGTACTGAGCAGTTCTTC	CATSDLGTSGSTEQFF
TRBV7-9	TRBD1	.	TRBJ1-1	TGTGCCAGCAGTTCTGGGACAGGGGGCTGGACTGAAGCTTTCTTT	CASSSGTGGWTEAFF
TRBV19	TRBD1	few	TRBJ1-2	TGTGCCAGTGGTCCCCGGGACAGCAACTATGGCTACACCTTC	CASGPRDSNYGYTF
TRBV13	.	.	TRBJ1-6	TGTGCCAGCAGCTTAGGAGGGAGACAGGCGAATTCACCCCTCCACTTT	CASSLGGRQANSPLHF
TRBV30	TRBD1	.	TRBJ1-1	TGTGCCTGGACGGGACAGGGGTTCGGCACTGAAGCTTTCTTT	CAWTGQGFGTEAFF
TRBV9	.	.	TRBJ2-3	TGTGCCAGCAGCGTGGACTCGCCTAGCACAGATACGCAGTATTTT	CASSVDSPSTDTQYF
TRBV6-5	TRBD1	.	TRBJ2-2	TGTGCCAGCAGTTACATCGGACAGGGGACCGGGGAGCTGTTTTTT	CASSYIGQGTGELFF
TRBV5-6	.	.	TRBJ1-6	TGTGCCAGCAGCTTTCTCTATATAGGGGATTCACCCCTCCACTTT	CASSFLYIGDSPLHF
TRBV19	.	.	TRBJ1-5	TGTGCCAGTAGTATTCGCCGGAGAGGGGAGGGGAGTCAGCCCCAGCATTTT	CASSIRRRGEGSQPQHF
TRBV19	TRBD2	.	TRBJ2-3	TGTGCCAGTAGGGGCGGGGGTACAGATACGCAGTATTTT	CASRGGGTDTQYF
TRBV4-3	.	.	TRBJ2-7	TGCGCCAGCAGCCAAGATTTTAGTTACGAGCAGTACTTC	CASSQDFSYEQYF
TRBV28	.	.	TRBJ1-2	TGTGCCAGCACCACCGGGGCACAGGGAGACTATGGCTACACCTTC	CASTTGAQGDYGYTF
TRBV15	.	few	TRBJ1-5	TGTGCCACCACCCCGACAGCCACAAATCAGCCCCAGCATTTT	CATTPTATNQPQHF
TRBV2	TRBD2	.	TRBJ2-1	TGTGCCACCTTTAAAAGCGGGGGGGCCTACAATGAGCAGTTCTTC	CATFKSGGAYNEQFF
TRBV6-6	TRBD2	few	TRBJ2-7	TGTGCCACCCAGGGACTAGCGGGATTTTACGAGCAGTACTTC	CATQGLAGFYEQYF
TRBV10-2	TRBD2	.	TRBJ2-1	TGCGCCAGCCGGGGACTAGCGGGAGACAATGAGCAGTTCTTC	CASRGLAGDNEQFF
TRBV30	.	.	TRBJ2-1	TGTGCCTGGAGTGAAGGGCAGCAGGGTGCTTTGAATGAGCAGTTCTTC	CAWSEGQQGALNEQFF
TRBV6-5	.	.	TRBJ2-2	TGTGCCAGCAGTTACTTCTCCTTGAGGAGCACCAGGGAGCTGTTTTTT	CASSYFSLRSTRELFF
TRBV10-3	TRBD2	once	TRBJ2-7	TGTGCCATCAGTGAGGGCGGGAGCTCCTACGAGCAGTACTTC	CAISEGGSSYEQYF
TRBV9	.	few	TRBJ1-2	TGTGCCAGCAGCGCCCCCAGGCAAGAGAATGGCTACACCTTC	CASSAPRQENGYTF
TRBV11-2	.	.	TRBJ1-2	TGTGCCAGCAGCTTGGGCCCGGACAGTAACTATGGCTACACCTTC	CASSLGPDSNYGYTF
TRBV5-1	TRBD1	few	TRBJ1-2	TGCGCCAGCAGCCAGATAACAGGGGCTTCGTCGGGCTACACCTTC	CASSQITGASSGYTF
TRBV30	.	.	TRBJ1-1	TGTGCCTGGAACCCACAGGGATTAGTTACTGAAGCTTTCTTT	CAWNPQGLVTEAFF
TRBV19	TRBD2	.	TRBJ2-1	TGTGCCAGTAGTACCACTAGCGGGTTGACCTACAATGAGCAGTTCTTC	CASSTTSGLTYNEQFF
TRBV18	TRBD1	.	TRBJ2-3	TGTGCCAGCTCACCACCCCTCACAGGGGGCGAGGTGTATACGCAGTATTTT	CASSPPLTGGEVYTQYF
TRBV7-2	TRBD2	few	TRBJ2-7	TGTGCCAGCAGCACTTCGACTAGCCGGTACGAGCAGTACTTC	CASSTSTSRYEQYF
TRBV5-4	TRBD1	.	TRBJ1-5	TGTGCCAGCAGCCTCTCGGGACAGGGCAATCAGCCCCAGCATTTT	CASSLSGQGNQPQHF
TRBV3-1/TRBV3-2	TRBD1	.	TRBJ2-5	TGTGCCAGCAGCCAAGGGGACAGGATGGAGACCCAGTACTTC	CASSQGDRMETQYF
TRBV19	TRBD1	.	TRBJ1-4	TGTGCCAGTAAATCCCAAGACAGGGCATATGAAAAACTGTTTTTT	CASKSQDRAYEKLFF
TRBV6-5	.	.	TRBJ1-4	TGTGCCAGCAGTTACGGAGAAAATGAAAAACTGTTTTTT	CASSYGENEKLFF
TRBV27	.	.	TRBJ1-4	TGTGCCAGCAGTCGATTGGCTGCAACTAATGAAAAACTGTTTTTT	CASSRLAATNEKLFF
TRBV2	.	few	TRBJ1-6	TGTGCCAGCAGGGCCGACGGGGAGAATTCACCCCTCCACTTT	CASRADGENSPLHF
TRBV3-1/TRBV3-2	TRBD1	.	TRBJ1-6	TGTGCCAGCAGCCCCCGGGACAGGGGTGGATCACCCCTCCACTTT	CASSPRDRGGSPLHF